Below are 18 T cell receptor beta chains sequenced from a single sample in a study of regulatory dendritic cells for organ transplantation. The method was immunoSEQ multiplex PCR; TCRdb's version includes in-frame clones alone and lacks a portion of them. The data contain over 9,000 clones, about 75% of them singletons. Sample: memory CD8+ T cells from blood. Subset specified: CD45RO+ memory T cells. These receptors were taken from a human donor in good health.

This rearrangement joins TRBV6-5 to TRBJ2-7; weak D call: TRBD2 (5 bases). Germline V gene sequence: CDR1 MNHEY, CDR2 SVGAGI. V was pared by 7 bases and J by 0 bases, with 13 bases between. CDR3 length equals 14 residues. The CDR3 region is CASNGAELSYEQYF. As DNA, the CDR3 is TGTGCCAGCAATGGAGCGGAGCTCTCCTACGAGCAGTACTTC.

V and J are TRBV5-1 and TRBJ1-5; no reliable D call. V was cut by 2 bases and J by 3 bases, with 0 bases left in between. Germline V gene data show CDR1 as SGHRS and CDR2 as YFSETQ. The CDR3 is made up of 11 amino acids. CDR3 amino acids: CASSFNQPQHF. The CDR3 DNA reads TGCGCCAGCAGCTTCAATCAGCCCCAGCATTTT.

The gene calls are TRBV7-8 and TRBJ2-7; 7 nucleotides agree with TRBD2. CDR3 size: 16 residues. CDR1 and CDR2 from the germline V gene are SGHVS and FQNEAQ. The V segment lost 2 bases and the J segment 2 bases; nucleotides outside the gene matches: 9. The CDR3, as DNA: TGTGCCAGCAGCTTAAGATCGAGCGGGACTCCCTACGAGCAGTACTTC. As protein: CASSLRSSGTPYEQYF. Drawing the rest from reference TRBV7-8 and TRBJ2-7, the complete variable domain is GAGVSQSPRYKVAKRGQDVALRCDPISGHVSLFWYQQALGQGPEFLTYFQNEAQLDKSGLPSDRFFAERPEGSVSTLKIQRTQQEDSAVYLCASSLRSSGTPYEQYFGPGTRLTVT.

The chain uses TRBV2 and TRBJ1-6; D is possibly TRBD1 (5 bases). This CDR3 has 17 amino acids. Trimming removed 4 bases at V and 0 bases at J, with 13 bases between. Germline CDR1 reads SNHLY; CDR2 reads FYNNEI. In DNA, the CDR3 is TGTGCCAGCAGTGGTGGGCAGGGAGTCTCCTATAATTCACCCCTCCACTTT. Its translation is CASSGGQGVSYNSPLHF.

The rearrangement uses TRBV4-3 and TRBJ2-1; 8 bases match TRBD2. Germline lookup yields CDR1 LGHNA and CDR2 YSLEER. The CDR3 extends over 15 amino acids. V lost 1 base to trimming and J lost 4 bases; unmatched junction nucleotides: 3. CDR3 coding DNA: TGCGCCAGCAGCCAAGCGGGGGGGCGGTACAATGAGCAGTTCTTC. This sequence encodes CASSQAGGRYNEQFF.

The chain is built from TRBV7-8 and TRBJ2-7; 7 bases map to TRBD1. The J segment lost 0 bases and the V segment lost 2 bases, leaving 4 bases of the junction unmatched. The CDR3 sequence is 15 residues long. The germline CDR1 and CDR2 sequences are SGHVS and FQNEAQ. CDR3 protein: CASSLYRGPSYEQYF. CDR3 nucleotide sequence: TGTGCCAGCAGCTTATACAGGGGCCCCTCCTACGAGCAGTACTTC.

The chain combines TRBV27 with TRBJ2-7, with D perhaps matching TRBD1 (6 bases). Germline CDR1 is MNHEY and CDR2 is SMNVEV (reference sequence). The germline V and J ends were trimmed by 2 bases and 1 base, with 6 bases remaining between them. CDR3 length equals 13 residues. CDR3 loop: CASSLGQSYEQYF. The CDR3 coding sequence is TGTGCCAGCAGTTTAGGACAGTCCTACGAGCAGTACTTC.

This chain connects TRBV19 to TRBJ2-1; D remains ambiguous. The germline CDR1 and CDR2 sequences are LNHDA and SQIVND (reference sequence). The CDR3 contains 12 residues. Trimming removed 3 bases from V and 4 bases from J, with 4 bases in between. The CDR3 DNA reads as TGTGCCAGTAGTATTGGGTACAATGAGCAGTTCTTC. This sequence encodes CASSIGYNEQFF.

V and J are TRBV6-5 and TRBJ2-3; 8 nucleotides match TRBD2. V shed 5 bases, J shed 2 bases, and the junction held 3 bases outside the gene matches. CDR1 is MNHEY, CDR2 SVGAGI, per germline. The CDR3 length is 14 residues. CDR3 in DNA: TGTGCCAGCAGTGACGGGAGGGCCACAGATACGCAGTATTTT. Residues: CASSDGRATDTQYF.

This sequence joins TRBV9 and TRBJ2-7; D is unresolved. V was shortened by 2 bases and J by 2 bases, with 14 bases between the two germline ends. Germline lookup yields CDR1 SGDLS and CDR2 YYNGEE. The length of the CDR3 is 15 residues. The CDR3 spells CASSVFSGSTYEQYF. As DNA, the CDR3 is TGTGCCAGCAGCGTTTTTTCTGGCAGCACCTACGAGCAGTACTTC.

This clone turned up a few times. This chain joins TRBV27 and TRBJ2-1, with a tentative D call TRBD2 (5 bases). The CDR3 is 15 amino acids. The V and J ends lost 2 bases and 5 bases respectively, with 13 bases between them. CDR1 and CDR2 (germline): MNHEY, SMNVEV (reference sequence). CDR3 bases: TGTGCCAGCAGTTTAGGGAGCAAGCCCCACAATGAGCAGTTCTTC. This gives the protein CASSLGSKPHNEQFF.

The CDR3 reads CASSHGRANPEDTIYF. The CDR3, as DNA: TGCGCCAGCAGTCACGGCCGAGCCAATCCGGAGGACACCATATATTTT. The J gene is TRBJ1-3, the V gene TRBV4-3; D gene ambiguous. V was pared by 6 bases and J by 8 bases, with 23 bases between. This CDR3 contains 16 residues. Germline V CDR1 and CDR2: LGHNA, YSLEER.

The gene calls are TRBV9 and TRBJ1-3; the D gene is possibly TRBD1 (6 bases). V gave up 3 bases and J gave up 0 bases, with 16 bases separating them. The CDR3 consists of 17 residues. Germline CDR1 reads SGDLS; CDR2 reads YYNGEE. In nucleotides, the CDR3 is TGTGCCAGCAGCGCCAGGGGCCCGAACCACTCTGGAAACACCATATATTTT. This sequence encodes CASSARGPNHSGNTIYF. Full variable domain (remainder filled in from reference TRBV9 and TRBJ1-3): DSGVTQTPKHLITATGQRVTLRCSPRSGDLSVYWYQQSLDQGLQFLIQYYNGEERAKGNILERFSAQQFPDLHSELNLSSLELGDSALYFCASSARGPNHSGNTIYFGEGSWLTVV.

This clone came up once. The chain has TRBV4-2 and TRBJ2-1; 14 bases agree with TRBD2. Trimming at V came to 4 bases and at J to 8 bases, leaving 4 bases not matched to a gene. The CDR3 covers 15 residues. The germline V gene encodes CDR1 LGHNA and CDR2 YNFKEQ. The CDR3 sequence: CASSPGTSGGHEQFF. In DNA form, the CDR3 reads TGTGCCAGCAGCCCCGGGACTAGCGGGGGTCATGAGCAGTTCTTC.

The chain uses TRBV4-2 and TRBJ2-6, with D uncertain. Germline lookup yields CDR1 LGHNA and CDR2 YNFKEQ. The CDR3 totals 18 residues. Trimming shortened V by 0 bases and J by 0 bases, and 12 bases separated the two germline ends. The CDR3 DNA sequence: TGTGCCAGCAGCCAAGATCTATCACAGCTCTCTGGGGCCAACGTCCTGACTTTC. Translated: CASSQDLSQLSGANVLTF.

The chain recombines TRBV6-4 with TRBJ2-1; D possibly corresponds to TRBD1 (5 bases). V was trimmed by 2 bases and J by 5 bases, leaving 7 bases between them. CDR3 length: 13 residues. Germline V gene data show CDR1 as MRHNA and CDR2 as SNTAGT. The CDR3 DNA reads TGTGCCAGCAGTGACCGGACACACAATGAGCAGTTCTTC. It is translated as CASSDRTHNEQFF.

V is TRBV5-4 and J is TRBJ1-2, with TRBD1 identical over 7 bases. V was pared by 1 base and J by 6 bases, with 3 bases of the junction left unmatched. The CDR3 loop spans 13 amino acids. Germline lookup yields CDR1 SGHNT and CDR2 YYREEE (reference sequence). CDR3 bases: TGTGCCAGCAGCTTGACAGGGGCAGATGGCTACACCTTC. It encodes CASSLTGADGYTF.

The rearrangement links TRBV29-1 to TRBJ1-2; D not certain. Germline lookup yields CDR1 SQVTM and CDR2 ANQGSEA. Trimming cost V 2 bases and J 13 bases, with 14 bases left between them. The CDR3 loop spans 11 amino acids. As DNA, the CDR3 is TGCAGCGTTGAATCCGGGCTGAGTGGCACCTTC. The encoded protein is CSVESGLSGTF.